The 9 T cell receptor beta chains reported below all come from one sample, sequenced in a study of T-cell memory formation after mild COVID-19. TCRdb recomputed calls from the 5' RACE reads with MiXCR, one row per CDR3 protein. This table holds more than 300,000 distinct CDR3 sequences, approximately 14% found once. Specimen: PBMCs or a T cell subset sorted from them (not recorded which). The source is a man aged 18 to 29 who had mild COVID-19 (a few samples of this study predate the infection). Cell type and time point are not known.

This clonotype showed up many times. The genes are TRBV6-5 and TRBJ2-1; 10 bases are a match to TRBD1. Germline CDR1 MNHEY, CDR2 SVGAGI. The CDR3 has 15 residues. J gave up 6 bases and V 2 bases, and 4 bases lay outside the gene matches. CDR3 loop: CASSYKDRGANEQFF. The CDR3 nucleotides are TGTGCCAGCAGTTACAAGGACAGGGGGGCCAATGAGCAGTTCTTC.

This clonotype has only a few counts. The CDR3 nucleotides are TGTGCCAGCAGCTTTACATCGGGCGGCACTGAAGCTTTCTTT. Residues: CASSFTSGGTEAFF. The rearrangement joins TRBV7-9 to TRBJ1-1; D uncertain. CDR1 and CDR2 from the germline V gene are SEHNR and FQNEAQ (reference sequence). The CDR3 totals 14 residues. The ends were cut back, 3 bases at V and 4 bases at J, with 12 bases in the middle.

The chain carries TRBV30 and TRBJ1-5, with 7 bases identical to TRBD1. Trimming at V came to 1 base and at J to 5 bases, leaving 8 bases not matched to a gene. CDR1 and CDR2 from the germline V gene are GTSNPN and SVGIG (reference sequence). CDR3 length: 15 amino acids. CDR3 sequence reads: CAWSARDRRDQPQHF. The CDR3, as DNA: TGTGCCTGGAGTGCCAGGGACAGACGGGATCAGCCCCAGCATTTT.

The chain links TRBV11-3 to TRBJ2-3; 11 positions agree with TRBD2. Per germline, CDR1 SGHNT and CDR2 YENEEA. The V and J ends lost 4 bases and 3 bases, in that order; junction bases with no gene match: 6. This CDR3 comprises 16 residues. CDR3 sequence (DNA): TGTGCCAGCAGCTCGGCGGCTAGCGGGGGGACAGATACGCAGTATTTT. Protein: CASSSAASGGTDTQYF.

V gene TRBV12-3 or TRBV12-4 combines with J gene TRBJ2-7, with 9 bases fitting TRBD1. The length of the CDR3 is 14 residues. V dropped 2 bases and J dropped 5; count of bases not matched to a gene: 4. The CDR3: CASSLRDRAHEQYF. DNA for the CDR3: TGTGCCAGCAGTTTAAGGGACAGGGCCCACGAGCAGTACTTC.

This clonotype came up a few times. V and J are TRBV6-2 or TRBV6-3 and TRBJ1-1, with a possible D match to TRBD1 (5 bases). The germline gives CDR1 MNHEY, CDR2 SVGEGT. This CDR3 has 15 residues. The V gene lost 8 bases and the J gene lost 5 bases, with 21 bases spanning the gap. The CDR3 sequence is CASLKLAGLRTEAFF. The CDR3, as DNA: TGTGCCAGCCTTAAACTAGCAGGGCTTCGGACTGAAGCTTTCTTT.

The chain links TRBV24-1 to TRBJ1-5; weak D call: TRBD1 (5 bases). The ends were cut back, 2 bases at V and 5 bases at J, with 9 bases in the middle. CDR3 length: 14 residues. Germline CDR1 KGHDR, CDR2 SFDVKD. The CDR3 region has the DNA TGTGCCACCAGTGATTGGGGGGACCATCAGCCCCAGCATTTT. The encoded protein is CATSDWGDHQPQHF.

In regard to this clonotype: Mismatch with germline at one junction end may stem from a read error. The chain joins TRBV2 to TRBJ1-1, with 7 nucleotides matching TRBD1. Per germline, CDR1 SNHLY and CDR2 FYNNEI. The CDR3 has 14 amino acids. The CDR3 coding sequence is TGTGCCAGCAGTGAAGCGACAGGGTCGGCTGAAGCTTACTTT. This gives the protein CASSEATGSAEAYF.

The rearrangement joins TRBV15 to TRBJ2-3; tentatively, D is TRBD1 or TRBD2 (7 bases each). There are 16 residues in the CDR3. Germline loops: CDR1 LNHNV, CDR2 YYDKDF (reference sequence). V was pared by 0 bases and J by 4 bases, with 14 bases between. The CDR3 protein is CATSRDQGGAADTQYF. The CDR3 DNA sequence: TGTGCCACCAGCAGAGATCAGGGGGGGGCCGCAGATACGCAGTATTTT.